The 6 T cell receptor beta chains given below trace back to one sample, sequenced in a study of T cells in Graves' hyperthyroidism and ophthalmopathy (dated by TCRdb to about 2019). Library creation used multiplex PCR. TCRdb records Illumina HiSeq 2000 as the sequencer. Amplification of TCR beta CDR3 regions was carried out from RNA transcripts. The first round of RT-PCR for the TCR CDR3 was performed with the HTBI primer set and the Qiagen OneStep RT-PCR kit. TCRdb reprocessed the public reads (quality trimming at Q25 with fastp, clone calling with MiXCR) and kept in-frame beta chains. Under each unique CDR3 protein, matching rows form one entry showing the most common genes and DNA. This sample is represented by hundreds of thousands of distinct CDR3 sequences; 35% to 45% of them were singletons. The top ten clonotypes cover 8.9% of the sample. Sequenced sample: blood. The source is a man between 18 and 35 years old with Graves' hyperthyroidism.

The V and J genes are TRBV10-3 and TRBJ2-7; perhaps TRBD1 as D (6 bases). The CDR3 totals 13 residues. CDR1 and CDR2 from the germline V gene are ENHRY and SYGVKD. V was shortened by 5 bases and J by 6 bases, with 14 bases between the two germline ends. The CDR3 reads CAISKDRQGEQYF. CDR3 in DNA: TGTGCCATCAGTAAAGACAGGCAAGGCGAGCAGTACTTC.

This clonotype occurred many times. The V gene is TRBV7-9, the J gene TRBJ2-7, with 8 bases identical to TRBD1. With 4 bases clipped from V and 5 bases from J, the junction kept 7 bases outside the gene matches. Per germline, CDR1 SEHNR and CDR2 FQNEAQ (reference sequence). The CDR3 is 14 residues long. CDR3 region: CASSSGQGWDEQYF. CDR3 in DNA: TGTGCCAGCAGCTCTGGACAGGGTTGGGACGAGCAGTACTTC. Full variable domain (remainder filled in from reference TRBV7-9 and TRBJ2-7): DTGVSQNPRHKITKRGQNVTFRCDPISEHNRLYWYRQTLGQGPEFLTYFQNEAQLEKSRLLSDRFSAERPKGSFSTLEIQRTEQGDSAMYLCASSSGQGWDEQYFGPGTRLTVT.

There are many counts of this clonotype. The rearrangement uses TRBV9 and TRBJ1-1; D perhaps matches TRBD1 (5 bases). The V and J ends lost 2 bases and 0 bases respectively, with 11 bases between them. The germline V gene has CDR1 SGDLS and CDR2 YYNGEE. This CDR3 spans 15 amino acids. The CDR3 DNA is TGTGCCAGCAGCGTGTCACACAGGATGAACACTGAAGCTTTCTTT. Translated: CASSVSHRMNTEAFF.

The rearrangement joins TRBV7-2 to TRBJ2-7, with unresolved D. Germline assignment: CDR1 SGHTA and CDR2 FQGNSA. Trimming shortened V by 5 bases and J by 0 bases, and 17 bases separated the two germline ends. The CDR3 runs 16 residues. In DNA, the CDR3 is TGTGCCAGCAGCCAAGAAGGCCAAGCACCCTCCTACGAGCAGTACTTC. This gives the protein CASSQEGQAPSYEQYF.

This clonotype was observed many times. The chain combines TRBV7-2 with TRBJ1-1, with no clear D. Looked up from germline, CDR1 is SGHTA and CDR2 is FQGNSA. The CDR3 consists of 14 residues. Trimming took off 0 bases at V and 4 bases at J, with 9 bases between the two ends. In nucleotides, the CDR3 is TGTGCCAGCAGCTTAGCGCGGAGGAGCACTGAAGCTTTCTTT. Translating gives CASSLARRSTEAFF.

This clonotype has a count of ten or more. The V gene is TRBV19, the J gene TRBJ2-6, with D perhaps TRBD1 (6 bases). Trimming left V 4 bases short and J 2 bases short, with 6 bases between. Per germline, CDR1 LNHDA and CDR2 SQIVND (reference sequence). CDR3 length equals 14 residues. The CDR3 DNA follows: TGTGCCAGTAGTAGGACAGCTGGGGCCAACGTCCTGACTTTC. Translation gives CASSRTAGANVLTF.